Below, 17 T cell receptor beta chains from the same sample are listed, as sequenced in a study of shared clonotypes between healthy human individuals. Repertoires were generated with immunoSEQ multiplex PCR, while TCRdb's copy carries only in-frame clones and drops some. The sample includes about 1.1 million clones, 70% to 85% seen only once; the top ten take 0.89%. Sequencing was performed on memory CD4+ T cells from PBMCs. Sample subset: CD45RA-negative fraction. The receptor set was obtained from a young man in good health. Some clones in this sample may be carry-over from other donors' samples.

CDR3 bases: TGTGCCAGTAGTTGGAGGCTAAACACCGGGGAGCTGTTTTTT. Translating it yields CASSWRLNTGELFF. The chain joins TRBV19 to TRBJ2-2; D may be TRBD2 (5 bases). Trimming took off 5 bases at V and 2 bases at J, with 9 bases between the two ends. The CDR3 covers 14 residues. The germline V gene encodes CDR1 LNHDA and CDR2 SQIVND (reference sequence).

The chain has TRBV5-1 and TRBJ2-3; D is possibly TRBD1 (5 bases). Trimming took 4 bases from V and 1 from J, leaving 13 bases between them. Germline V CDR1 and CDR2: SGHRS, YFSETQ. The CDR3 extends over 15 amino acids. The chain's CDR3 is CASSPTVPRTDTQYF. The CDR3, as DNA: TGCGCCAGCAGCCCGACAGTTCCCCGCACAGATACGCAGTATTTT.

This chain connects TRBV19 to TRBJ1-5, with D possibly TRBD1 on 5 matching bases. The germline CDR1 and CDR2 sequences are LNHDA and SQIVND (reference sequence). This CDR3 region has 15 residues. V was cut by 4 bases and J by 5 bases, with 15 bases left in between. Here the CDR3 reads CASSTYTGGDQPQHF. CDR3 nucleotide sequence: TGTGCCAGTAGTACCTATACGGGGGGAGATCAGCCCCAGCATTTT.

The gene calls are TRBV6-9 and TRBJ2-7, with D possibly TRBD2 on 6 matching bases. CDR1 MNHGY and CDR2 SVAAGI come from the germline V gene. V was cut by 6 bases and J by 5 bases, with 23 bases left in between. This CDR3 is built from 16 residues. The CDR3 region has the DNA TGTGCCAGCAGCCGAAGCGCTAGCGTTGGGGACCACGAGCAGTACTTC. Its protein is CASSRSASVGDHEQYF.

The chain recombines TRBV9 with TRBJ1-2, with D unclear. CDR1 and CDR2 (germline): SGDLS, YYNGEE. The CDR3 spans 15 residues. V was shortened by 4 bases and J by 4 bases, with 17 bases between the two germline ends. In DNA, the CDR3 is TGTGCCAGCAGCCCTCGGCCAGAGGTACTCTATGGCTACACCTTC. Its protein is CASSPRPEVLYGYTF.

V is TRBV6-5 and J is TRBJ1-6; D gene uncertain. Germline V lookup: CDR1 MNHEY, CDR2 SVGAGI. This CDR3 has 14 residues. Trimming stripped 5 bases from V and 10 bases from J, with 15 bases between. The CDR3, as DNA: TGTGCCAGCAGTGAACCCAGCCCTGGATCACCCCTCCACTTT. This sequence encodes CASSEPSPGSPLHF.

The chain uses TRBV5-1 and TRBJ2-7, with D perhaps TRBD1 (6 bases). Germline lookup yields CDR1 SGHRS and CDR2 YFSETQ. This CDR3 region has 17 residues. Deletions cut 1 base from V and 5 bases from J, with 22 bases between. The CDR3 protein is CASSLHPSPHNRDEQYF. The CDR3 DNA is TGCGCCAGCAGCTTGCACCCCAGCCCCCACAACAGGGACGAGCAGTACTTC.

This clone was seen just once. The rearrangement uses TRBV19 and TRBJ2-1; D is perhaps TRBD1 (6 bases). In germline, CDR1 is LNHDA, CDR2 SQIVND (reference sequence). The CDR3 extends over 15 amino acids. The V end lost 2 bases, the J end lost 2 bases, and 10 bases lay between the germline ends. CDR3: CASSIKAGAYNEQFF. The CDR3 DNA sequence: TGTGCCAGTAGTATAAAGGCAGGGGCCTACAATGAGCAGTTCTTC.

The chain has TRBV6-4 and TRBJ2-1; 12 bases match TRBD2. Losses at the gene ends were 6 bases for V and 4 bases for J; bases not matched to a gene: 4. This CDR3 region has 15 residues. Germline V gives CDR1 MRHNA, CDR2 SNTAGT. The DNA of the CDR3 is TGTGCCAGCAGCTCACTAGCGGGAGGATACAATGAGCAGTTCTTC. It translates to CASSSLAGGYNEQFF.

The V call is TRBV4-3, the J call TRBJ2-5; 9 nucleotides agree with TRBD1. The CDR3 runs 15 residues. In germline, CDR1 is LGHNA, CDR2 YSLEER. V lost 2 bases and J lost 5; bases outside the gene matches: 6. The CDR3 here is CASSQRQGVGETQYF. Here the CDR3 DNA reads TGCGCCAGCAGCCAACGACAGGGGGTGGGGGAGACCCAGTACTTC.

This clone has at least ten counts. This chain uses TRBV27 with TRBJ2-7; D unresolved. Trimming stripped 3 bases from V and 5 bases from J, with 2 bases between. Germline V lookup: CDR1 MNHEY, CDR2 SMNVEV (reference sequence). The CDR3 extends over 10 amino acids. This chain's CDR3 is CASSFHEQYF. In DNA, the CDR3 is TGTGCCAGCAGTTTCCACGAGCAGTACTTC.

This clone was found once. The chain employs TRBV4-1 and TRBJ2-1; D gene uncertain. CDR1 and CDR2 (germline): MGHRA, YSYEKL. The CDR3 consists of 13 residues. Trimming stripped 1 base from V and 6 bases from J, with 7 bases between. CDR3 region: CASSQGAGNEQFF. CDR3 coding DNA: TGCGCCAGCAGCCAAGGGGCAGGCAATGAGCAGTTCTTC.

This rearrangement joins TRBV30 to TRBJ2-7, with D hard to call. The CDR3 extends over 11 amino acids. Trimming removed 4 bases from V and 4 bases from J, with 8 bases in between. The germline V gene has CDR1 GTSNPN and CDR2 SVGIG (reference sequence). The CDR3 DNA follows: TGTGCCTGGACGACTGCTTACGAGCAGTACTTC. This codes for CAWTTAYEQYF.

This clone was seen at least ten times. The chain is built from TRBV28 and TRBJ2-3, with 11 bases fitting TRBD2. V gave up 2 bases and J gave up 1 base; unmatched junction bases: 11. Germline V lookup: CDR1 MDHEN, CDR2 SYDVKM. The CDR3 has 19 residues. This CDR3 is CASSLGGASGRPRTDTQYF. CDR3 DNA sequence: TGTGCCAGCAGTTTAGGTGGAGCTAGCGGGAGGCCTCGCACAGATACGCAGTATTTT.

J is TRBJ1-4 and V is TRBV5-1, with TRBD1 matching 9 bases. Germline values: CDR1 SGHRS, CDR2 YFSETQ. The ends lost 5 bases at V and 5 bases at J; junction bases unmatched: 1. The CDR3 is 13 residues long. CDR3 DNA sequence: TGCGCCAGCAGACAGGGGGCGAATGAAAAACTGTTTTTT. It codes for CASRQGANEKLFF.

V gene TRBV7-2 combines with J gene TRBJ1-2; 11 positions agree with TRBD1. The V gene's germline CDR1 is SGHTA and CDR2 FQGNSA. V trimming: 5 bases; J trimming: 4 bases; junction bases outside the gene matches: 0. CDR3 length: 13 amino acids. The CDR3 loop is CASSGTGGYGYTF. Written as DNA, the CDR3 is TGTGCCAGCAGCGGGACAGGGGGCTATGGCTACACCTTC.

CDR3 in amino acids: CASSGRAGPYGYTF. CDR3 DNA sequence: TGTGCCAGCAGTGGTCGGGCAGGGCCTTATGGCTACACCTTC. The chain recombines TRBV6-1 with TRBJ1-2; possibly TRBD1 for D (5 bases). Germline lookup yields CDR1 MNHNS and CDR2 SASEGT. The length of the CDR3 is 14 residues. The ends were cut back, 4 bases at V and 5 bases at J, with 14 bases in the middle.